The present T cell receptor (beta chain) was sequenced within a study of shared clonotypes between healthy human individuals. Study results and limitations: Among donors, sharing of clonotypes was expected to be affected by sequencing depth.

Notes on this clone: Its target is unknown.

Deep was the level at which the assay was run. Sorted-subset replicate PCR reactions contained approximately 190 ng DNA, corresponding to some 30,000 T cell genomes. Study processing details: Filtering differed since immunoSEQ provided only junctions, with no quality scores. Only in-frame clones appear in the TCRdb table, and some are missing; sequencing was by immunoSEQ multiplex PCR. V and J calls and clone size are those listed in that table; D and trimming were worked out from the DNA. The data show about 1,800,000 clones, around 96% seen once. V was pared by 4 bases and J by 5 bases, with 7 bases of the junction left unmatched. This CDR3 spans 14 amino acids. Germline CDR1 and CDR2: WNHNN and SYGVQD (reference sequence). Naive CD8 cells were CD45RO-negative, positively selected for CCR7, excluding terminally differentiated effector memory CD45RA+ cells.

The clonotype was recovered from a man between 18 and 29 years old in good health. Sequenced input: naive CD8+ T cells sorted from blood. The chain links TRBV10-1 to TRBJ2-7; 8 bases align to TRBD2. The CDR3, as DNA: TGCGCCAGCAGTGGAAAGACTAGCGTCCACGAGCAGTACTTC. Translating it yields CASSGKTSVHEQYF.